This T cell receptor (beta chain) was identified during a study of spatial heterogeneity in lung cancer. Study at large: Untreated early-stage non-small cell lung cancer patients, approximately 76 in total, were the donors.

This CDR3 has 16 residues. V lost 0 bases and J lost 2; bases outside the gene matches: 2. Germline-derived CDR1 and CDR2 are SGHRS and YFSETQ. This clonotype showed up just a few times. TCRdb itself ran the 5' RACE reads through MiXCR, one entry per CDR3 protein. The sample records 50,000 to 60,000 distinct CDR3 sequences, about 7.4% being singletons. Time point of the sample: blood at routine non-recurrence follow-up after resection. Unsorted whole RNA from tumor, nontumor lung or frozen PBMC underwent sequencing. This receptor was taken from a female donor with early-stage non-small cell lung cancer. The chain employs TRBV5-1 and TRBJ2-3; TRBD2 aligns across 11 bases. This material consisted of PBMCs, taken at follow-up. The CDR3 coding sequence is TGCGCCAGCAGCTTGGGACTAGCGGGGAACACAGATACGCAGTATTTT. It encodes CASSLGLAGNTDTQYF.